These 18 T cell receptor beta chains were sequenced from one sample in a study of technical replicates of blood from several donors (dated by TCRdb to about 2017). To prepare the library, the immunoSEQ multiplex PCR assay was applied. TCRdb took over this immuneACCESS table, retaining in-frame rearrangements with V and J assigned. Such tables are incomplete; in checked studies, under half of the missing clones stem from an unresolved V gene, and the remainder is unexplained. The sample table records fewer than 100,000 clones; 75% to 90% of these occur just once. 0.41% of the sample comes from the top ten. The sample comprised T cells isolated from PBMCs. These receptors all come from a human donor in good health.

V and J are TRBV6-1 and TRBJ2-7; TRBD1 agrees at 7 bases. The germline V gene has CDR1 MNHNS and CDR2 SASEGT. V dropped 6 bases and J dropped 3; count of bases not matched to a gene: 2. The CDR3 is 12 residues long. This CDR3 is CASRRDSYEQYF. CDR3 DNA sequence: TGTGCCAGCAGACGGGACAGCTACGAGCAGTACTTC.

This sequence joins TRBV27 and TRBJ2-2, with 12 positions matching TRBD2. This CDR3 has 19 residues. Losses at the gene ends were 6 bases for V and 6 bases for J; bases not matched to a gene: 17. Germline loops: CDR1 MNHEY, CDR2 SMNVEV (reference sequence). The chain's CDR3 is CASRSGQTLSSGRAGELFF. Here the CDR3 DNA reads TGTGCCAGCAGATCGGGACAGACCTTATCTAGCGGGAGGGCCGGGGAGCTGTTTTTT.

This clone has only one observation. The chain recombines TRBV5-1 with TRBJ2-7; 13 bases match TRBD2. The V segment lost 3 bases and the J segment 2 bases; nucleotides outside the gene matches: 2. Germline assignment: CDR1 SGHRS and CDR2 YFSETQ. The CDR3 spans 15 residues. The CDR3 region has the DNA TGCGCCAGCAGCTCTGGACTAGCGGGAGCCTACGAGCAGTACTTC. This gives the protein CASSSGLAGAYEQYF.

The V and J genes are TRBV5-8 and TRBJ2-1; D gene unclear. In germline, CDR1 is SGHTS, CDR2 YDEGEE. V lost 2 bases and J lost 8, with 5 bases in between. The CDR3 totals 11 residues. CDR3 in amino acids: CASSLRYEQFF. Written as DNA, the CDR3 is TGTGCCAGCAGCTTACGGTATGAGCAGTTCTTC. The whole variable domain, remainder taken from reference TRBV5-8 and TRBJ2-1, is EAGVTQSPTHLIKTRGQQATLRCSPISGHTSVYWYQQALGLGLQFLLWYDEGEERNRGNFPPRFSGRQFPNYSSELNVNALELEDSALYLCASSLRYEQFFGPGTRLTVL.

The chain links TRBV29-1 to TRBJ2-7, with TRBD2 matching over 7 bases. Germline V lookup: CDR1 SQVTM, CDR2 ANQGSEA. V trimming: 3 bases; J trimming: 4 bases; junction bases outside the gene matches: 12. CDR3 length: 15 amino acids. CDR3 amino acids: CSVEIEGEGGYEQYF. The DNA for the CDR3 is TGCAGCGTTGAGATAGAAGGGGAGGGCGGATACGAGCAGTACTTC.

This chain links TRBV6-1 with TRBJ2-2; 16 bases are shared with TRBD2. J gave up 5 bases and V 4 bases, and 10 bases lay outside the gene matches. The CDR3 covers 19 residues. Germline CDR1 is MNHNS and CDR2 is SASEGT. The CDR3 region has the DNA TGTGCCAGCAGTGCGGGGACTAGCGGGAGGGCCCGGAGGACCGGGGAGCTGTTTTTT. It yields the protein CASSAGTSGRARRTGELFF.

V usage is TRBV2 and J usage is TRBJ2-1, with D possibly being TRBD1 (6 bases). This CDR3 has 12 amino acids. V lost 6 bases to trimming and J lost 6 bases, with 9 bases between them. Germline V gene sequence: CDR1 SNHLY, CDR2 FYNNEI. This CDR3 is CASREDSNEQFF. The CDR3 DNA reads as TGTGCCAGCAGAGAGGACAGCAATGAGCAGTTCTTC.

The chain combines TRBV7-8 with TRBJ2-1; TRBD2 matches at 8 bases. Looked up from germline, CDR1 is SGHVS and CDR2 is FQNEAQ. CDR3 length equals 17 residues. J gave up 5 bases and V 0 bases, and 9 bases lay outside the gene matches. In nucleotides, the CDR3 is TGTGCCAGCAGCTTAGCGCCGGGAGGGCCGGGGGACAATGAGCAGTTCTTC. The encoded protein is CASSLAPGGPGDNEQFF.

This chain joins TRBV4-1 and TRBJ1-5; TRBD1 might be the D (6 bases). V was shortened by 1 base and J by 5 bases, with 15 bases between the two germline ends. CDR3 length equals 16 residues. Germline V gives CDR1 MGHRA, CDR2 YSYEKL. The CDR3: CASSQVQGILYQPQHF. The DNA of the CDR3 is TGCGCCAGCAGCCAAGTTCAGGGGATTCTTTATCAGCCCCAGCATTTT.

This clone has only a few counts. The chain employs TRBV5-6 and TRBJ1-1; the match to TRBD1 covers 8 bases. Trimming removed 4 bases from V and 4 bases from J; junction bases left unmatched: 9. Germline V gene lookup returns CDR1 SGHDT and CDR2 YYEEEE. The CDR3 length is 15 residues. The CDR3 nucleotides read TGTGCCAGCAGCGGGCTAACAGGGGGGAGCACTGAAGCTTTCTTT. Translating it yields CASSGLTGGSTEAFF.

This clone was recorded once. This chain joins TRBV11-1 and TRBJ2-1, with 9 bases fitting TRBD2. V dropped 4 bases and J dropped 2; count of bases not matched to a gene: 9. Germline values: CDR1 SGHAT, CDR2 FQDESV (reference sequence). The CDR3 consists of 17 residues. The DNA for the CDR3 is TGTGCCAGCAGCTCTACCTTGGGACTAGCTACCTACAATGAGCAGTTCTTC. It codes for CASSSTLGLATYNEQFF.

The V call is TRBV6-5, the J call TRBJ2-7, with 9 bases that match TRBD1. The CDR3 covers 15 residues. V was pared by 6 bases and J by 1 base, with 7 bases of the junction left unmatched. Germline CDR1 and CDR2: MNHEY and SVGAGI. CDR3 coding DNA: TGTGCCAGCAGCCAGGTAGGGACAGGGTCCTACGAGCAGTACTTC. Amino acids: CASSQVGTGSYEQYF.

J is TRBJ1-5 and V is TRBV6-5, with 8 bases aligning to TRBD1. CDR3 size: 14 residues. CDR1 and CDR2 from the germline V gene are MNHEY and SVGAGI. V trimming: 6 bases; J trimming: 6 bases; junction bases outside the gene matches: 7. CDR3 coding DNA: TGTGCCAGCAGGTATGGACAGGGAGGTCAGCCCCAGCATTTT. Translated, it gives CASRYGQGGQPQHF.

This clone was seen a single time. V gene TRBV7-9 combines with J gene TRBJ2-5; the D is unclear. CDR1 SEHNR and CDR2 FQNEAQ come from the germline V gene (reference sequence). With 1 base removed from V and 4 bases from J, the gap between germline ends came to 4 bases. The CDR3 is 12 amino acids. CDR3 coding DNA: TGTGCCAGCAGCTTAGAGCGAGAGACCCAGTACTTC. Amino acids: CASSLERETQYF.

The rearrangement uses TRBV2 and TRBJ2-5, with D possibly TRBD2 on 5 matching bases. The CDR3 loop spans 11 amino acids. The germline V and J ends were trimmed by 11 bases and 0 bases, with 7 bases remaining between them. CDR1 is SNHLY, CDR2 FYNNEI, per germline. CDR3 nucleotides: TGTGCCTGCGGGTACCAAGAGACCCAGTACTTC. This sequence encodes CACGYQETQYF.

The chain has TRBV9 and TRBJ2-4; D is unclear. The ends were cut back, 1 base at V and 7 bases at J, with 6 bases in the middle. Germline V CDR1 and CDR2: SGDLS, YYNGEE. This CDR3 has 12 amino acids. This CDR3 is CASSVIRNIQYF. CDR3 DNA sequence: TGTGCCAGCAGCGTAATCCGTAACATTCAGTACTTC.

The rearrangement uses TRBV28 and TRBJ2-7; the D gene is possibly TRBD1 (5 bases). Trimming took off 8 bases at V and 6 bases at J, with 23 bases between the two ends. The germline gives CDR1 MDHEN, CDR2 SYDVKM. This CDR3 region has 15 residues. CDR3 coding DNA: TGTGCCAGCCGCACGACAGCAAAGTACACGAGCGAGCAGTACTTC. Amino acids: CASRTTAKYTSEQYF. The full variable domain, with the rest looked up from reference TRBV28 and TRBJ2-7, is DVKVTQSSRYLVKRTGEKVFLECVQDMDHENMFWYRQDPGLGLRLIYFSYDVKMKEKGDIPEGYSVSREKKERFSLILESASTNQTSMYLCASRTTAKYTSEQYFGPGTRLTVT.

This clone has a handful of counts. The CDR3 loop is CASSDTPNTEAFF. In nucleotides, the CDR3 is TGTGCCAGTAGTGACACCCCGAACACTGAAGCTTTCTTT. The chain combines TRBV19 with TRBJ1-1; D remains ambiguous. Trimming pared 5 bases from V and 1 base from J, leaving 8 bases between. CDR3 length: 13 residues. CDR1 and CDR2 (germline): LNHDA, SQIVND (reference sequence).